Listed below are T cell receptor beta chains from one sample, sequenced in a study of T cell responses to AZD1222 COVID-19 vaccine. Sequencing used immunoSEQ multiplex PCR; TCRdb keeps in-frame clones, though not all of them. There are around 170,000 clones in the sample; 80% to 95% occur only once, and around 1.9% lies in the top ten. This sample comprised peripheral blood, obtained 28 days after the second AZD1222 dose. The source of these receptors is an adult who received the AZD1222 COVID-19 vaccine. CDR3s include the opening cysteine and the closing phenylalanine or tryptophan. Each record gives: clone size, D gene, V gene, J gene, CDR3 DNA, CDR3 protein. The D gene is left open where the match is weak. Only part of the rows carry a size: once, few, many, or a class if the clone is expanded.

clone size: .; D gene: .; V gene: TRBV2; J gene: TRBJ2-5; CDR3 DNA: TGTGCCAGCACCAAGGGGGGAGTATACCAAGAGACCCAGTACTTC; CDR3 protein: CASTKGGVYQETQYF
clone size: .; D gene: TRBD1; V gene: TRBV19; J gene: TRBJ1-5; CDR3 DNA: TGTGCCAGTAGTACTAGAGAGGGGGCGCAAAAACTGCAGCCCCAGCATTTT; CDR3 protein: CASSTREGAQKLQPQHF
clone size: .; D gene: .; V gene: TRBV5-1; J gene: TRBJ1-2; CDR3 DNA: TGCGCCAGCAGCTTGGGGCAGAATGGCTACACCTTC; CDR3 protein: CASSLGQNGYTF
clone size: .; D gene: .; V gene: TRBV7-3; J gene: TRBJ2-7; CDR3 DNA: TGTGCCAGCAGCTTAAGCGGCAACGGCGACGAGCAGTACTTC; CDR3 protein: CASSLSGNGDEQYF
clone size: .; D gene: TRBD2; V gene: TRBV3-1/TRBV3-2; J gene: TRBJ2-7; CDR3 DNA: TGTGCCAGCAGCCCGGGGCCTAGCGGGAGGGCCTTCCAGTACTTC; CDR3 protein: CASSPGPSGRAFQYF
clone size: few; D gene: TRBD1; V gene: TRBV11-2; J gene: TRBJ2-7; CDR3 DNA: TGTGCCAGCAGCCCCATAAACAGGGGCCGAAGATCCTACGAGCAGTACTTC; CDR3 protein: CASSPINRGRRSYEQYF
clone size: once; D gene: .; V gene: TRBV11-3; J gene: TRBJ2-5; CDR3 DNA: TGTGCCAGCAGCTTATCCAGCCAAGAGACCCAGTACTTC; CDR3 protein: CASSLSSQETQYF
clone size: .; D gene: .; V gene: TRBV19; J gene: TRBJ2-3; CDR3 DNA: TGTGCCAGTAGTACCCGGGACTCCATCACAGATACGCAGTATTTT; CDR3 protein: CASSTRDSITDTQYF
clone size: once; D gene: .; V gene: TRBV12-3/TRBV12-4; J gene: TRBJ1-2; CDR3 DNA: TGTGCCAGCAGACCGGACGGTAACTATGGCTACACCTTC; CDR3 protein: CASRPDGNYGYTF
clone size: .; D gene: .; V gene: TRBV2; J gene: TRBJ2-2; CDR3 DNA: TGTGCCAGCAGTGTGTCGGAGATGATCGGGGAGCTGTTTTTT; CDR3 protein: CASSVSEMIGELFF
clone size: .; D gene: .; V gene: TRBV5-4; J gene: TRBJ2-5; CDR3 DNA: TGTGCCAGCAGCGCAAAGTCCGGCGAGACCCAGTACTTC; CDR3 protein: CASSAKSGETQYF
clone size: .; D gene: .; V gene: TRBV18; J gene: TRBJ2-3; CDR3 DNA: TGTGCCAGCTCACGGCCTCTCGGAGGCCGCACAGATACGCAGTATTTT; CDR3 protein: CASSRPLGGRTDTQYF
clone size: .; D gene: TRBD1; V gene: TRBV5-1; J gene: TRBJ2-7; CDR3 DNA: TGCGCCAGCAGAGGACAGGGGAGGGGGTACGAGCAGTACTTC; CDR3 protein: CASRGQGRGYEQYF
clone size: .; D gene: .; V gene: TRBV7-9; J gene: TRBJ1-4; CDR3 DNA: TGTGCCAGCAGCCCTCAAGTTGGGGACATCGAAGAAAAACTGTTTTTT; CDR3 protein: CASSPQVGDIEEKLFF
clone size: .; D gene: TRBD2; V gene: TRBV6-1; J gene: TRBJ2-3; CDR3 DNA: TGTGCCAGCAGTGAAGACGGACTAGCGGCTAGCACAGATACGCAGTATTTT; CDR3 protein: CASSEDGLAASTDTQYF
clone size: .; D gene: .; V gene: TRBV11-2; J gene: TRBJ1-5; CDR3 DNA: TGTGCCAGCAGCTTAGATCCGGGTCGAAGGCAGCCCCAGCATTTT; CDR3 protein: CASSLDPGRRQPQHF
clone size: once; D gene: TRBD1; V gene: TRBV7-3; J gene: TRBJ2-7; CDR3 DNA: TGTGCCAGCAGCTTAAGCCGGGACAGGTCCTACGAGCAGTACTTC; CDR3 protein: CASSLSRDRSYEQYF
clone size: .; D gene: TRBD1; V gene: TRBV11-2; J gene: TRBJ2-2; CDR3 DNA: TGTGCCAGCAGCATGGGACAGGGGAACACCGGGGAGCTGTTTTTT; CDR3 protein: CASSMGQGNTGELFF